Here is one TCR beta chain with its context. Antigen specificity is unknown. This sample is drawn from a study of graft-versus-host responses after intestinal transplantation. Study conclusions and caveats: Circulating GvH clone levels at their peak were associated with HvG declines (early post-transplant). Recipient-marrow GvH clones were detected, some having first appeared in ileum or blood.

Per germline, CDR1 MNHNY and CDR2 SVGAGI (reference sequence). Trimming cost V 4 bases and J 2 bases, with 17 bases left between them. The CDR3 spans 16 residues. Data came from immunoSEQ multiplex PCR; TCRdb stores just in-frame clones and leaves some out. The sample lists around 77,000 clones; roughly 94% were seen once. Material: unstimulated CD8+ T cells sorted from spleen or lymph node cells, obtained before intestinal transplant. The chain employs TRBV6-6 and TRBJ1-2, with D maybe TRBD1 (5 bases). This TCR came from a human donor who received an intestinal transplant. The CDR3 loop reads CASSSTPGTANYGYTF. CDR3 nucleotides: TGTGCCAGCAGTTCAACGCCCGGGACCGCCAACTATGGCTACACCTTC.